This T cell receptor beta chain was profiled in a study of cytomegalovirus exposure and HLA in healthy donors. This PCR relied on a set of 60 Vbeta primers and 13 Jbeta primers. Assay: immunoSEQ multiplex PCR; the TCRdb copy retains only in-frame clones and omits some. This sample has 130,000 to 150,000 clones, with roughly four fifths found just once. CDR1 is MNHNS and CDR2 is SASEGT in the germline V gene. The CDR3 loop spans 15 amino acids. V gave up 7 bases and J gave up 4 bases; unmatched junction bases: 9. The specimen sequenced was PBMCs. The TCR originated in a man in his forties in good health and CMV-seropositive. The chain uses TRBV6-1 and TRBJ1-2; TRBD1 matches at 10 bases. DNA for the CDR3: TGTGCCAGCACCCCAAGCTGGACAGGGGGCTATGGCTACACCTTC. Translated: CASTPSWTGGYGYTF.